The next 13 T cell receptor beta chains were all read from a single sample in a study of control samples from healthy donors and cancer patients. The repertoire was sequenced with immunoSEQ multiplex PCR; TCRdb's copy has only in-frame clones and lacks some. Among 40,000 to 55,000 clones listed, around 93% were seen once. Source material: PBMCs. These receptors were obtained from a middle-aged woman with head and neck cancer.

This chain joins TRBV2 and TRBJ1-4, with 8 bases matching TRBD1. The ends lost 6 bases at V and 3 bases at J; junction bases unmatched: 6. There are 15 residues in the CDR3. Germline V gives CDR1 SNHLY, CDR2 FYNNEI. Here the CDR3 DNA reads TGTGCCAGCAGGTCAGGGGGCTTGGCTAATGAAAAACTGTTTTTT. It is translated as CASRSGGLANEKLFF.

The rearrangement links TRBV25-1 to TRBJ2-5; 8 bases are shared with TRBD1. The V gene end was trimmed by 6 bases and the J gene end by 6 bases; junction bases not matched to a gene: 12. This CDR3 has 15 amino acids. Germline V gene lookup returns CDR1 MGHDK and CDR2 SYGVNS. The CDR3 sequence: CASSPGTGPTKTQYF. The DNA for the CDR3 is TGTGCCAGCAGCCCCGGGACAGGTCCCACGAAGACCCAGTACTTC.

CDR3 in amino acids: CASSFDRGGLSYTF. The CDR3 DNA is TGTGCCAGCAGTTTCGACAGGGGTGGACTTAGCTACACCTTC. This chain connects TRBV6-5 to TRBJ1-2, with 8 bases aligning to TRBD1. The CDR3 runs to 14 residues. Losses at the gene ends were 4 bases for V and 9 bases for J; bases not matched to a gene: 10. CDR1 and CDR2 (germline): MNHEY, SVGAGI.

V is TRBV19 and J is TRBJ1-4, with no clear D. Per germline, CDR1 LNHDA and CDR2 SQIVND (reference sequence). This CDR3 is built from 13 residues. Trimming removed 8 bases from V and 8 bases from J, with 15 bases in between. CDR3: CASRRRFREKLFF. DNA of the CDR3: TGTGCCAGTCGAAGGAGGTTCAGAGAAAAACTGTTTTTT.

This clone showed up just a few times. The chain has TRBV19 and TRBJ2-7; D is possibly TRBD1 (6 bases). Trimming stripped 4 bases from V and 6 bases from J, with 13 bases between. The CDR3 runs to 13 residues. Germline CDR1 LNHDA, CDR2 SQIVND (reference sequence). Here the CDR3 reads CASSSQGKGEQYF. CDR3 nucleotide sequence: TGTGCCAGTAGTAGCCAGGGGAAGGGCGAGCAGTACTTC.

V usage is TRBV19 and J usage is TRBJ1-4; weak D call: TRBD1 (5 bases). CDR3 length: 13 amino acids. CDR1 and CDR2 (germline): LNHDA, SQIVND (reference sequence). Trimming left V 6 bases short and J 0 bases short, with 5 bases between. CDR3 sequence: CASRGATNEKLFF. As DNA, the CDR3 is TGTGCCAGTAGGGGGGCAACTAATGAAAAACTGTTTTTT.

The chain recombines TRBV4-2 with TRBJ2-7; D is perhaps TRBD2 (5 bases). The CDR3 spans 15 residues. V was cut by 0 bases and J by 4 bases, with 13 bases left in between. Germline V lookup: CDR1 LGHNA, CDR2 YNFKEQ. For the CDR3, the DNA is TGTGCCAGCAGCCAAGACAGGCCCACGGGGTACGAGCAGTACTTC. This codes for CASSQDRPTGYEQYF.

This clone was picked up a small number of times. The rearrangement links TRBV4-1 to TRBJ1-2, with D possibly being TRBD1 (5 bases). Per the germline V gene, CDR1 is MGHRA and CDR2 is YSYEKL. Trimming removed 0 bases from V and 4 bases from J, with 18 bases in between. The CDR3 sequence is 17 residues long. CDR3 amino acids: CASSQDVLTGQLYGYTF. CDR3 in DNA: TGCGCCAGCAGCCAAGACGTATTAACAGGCCAGCTCTATGGCTACACCTTC.

This chain uses TRBV6-2 or TRBV6-3 with TRBJ2-3; 11 positions agree with TRBD2. Trimming at V came to 0 bases and at J to 8 bases, leaving 4 bases not matched to a gene. The germline CDR1 and CDR2 sequences are MNHEY and SVGEGT. This CDR3 spans 15 amino acids. Here the CDR3 DNA reads TGTGCCAGCAGTTACTCCGCTAGCGGGGGGTTTACGCAGTATTTT. Protein: CASSYSASGGFTQYF.

DNA of the CDR3: TGTGCCAGCAGTTTATCGATTCAACGGGAAAAACTGTTTTTT. Its translation is CASSLSIQREKLFF. This sequence joins TRBV28 and TRBJ1-4; no reliable D call. This CDR3 contains 14 residues. V dropped 1 base and J dropped 8 bases, with 11 bases sitting between them. The germline CDR1 and CDR2 sequences are MDHEN and SYDVKM.

The V gene is TRBV6-5, the J gene TRBJ1-1, with 7 bases lining up with TRBD1. Germline CDR1 is MNHEY and CDR2 is SVGAGI. The CDR3 contains 15 residues. V dropped 5 bases and J dropped 3; count of bases not matched to a gene: 9. The CDR3 protein is CASSITGAQDTEAFF. CDR3 nucleotide sequence: TGTGCCAGCAGTATCACAGGGGCTCAGGACACTGAAGCTTTCTTT.

The genes are TRBV6-5 and TRBJ1-2; D is uncertain. The CDR3 totals 13 residues. Trimming pared 6 bases from V and 4 bases from J, leaving 12 bases between. Germline-derived CDR1 and CDR2 are MNHEY and SVGAGI. CDR3 in DNA: TGTGCCAGCAGCGATTATGCGGCCTATGGCTACACCTTC. Protein product: CASSDYAAYGYTF.

V and J are TRBV3-1 (or the pseudogene TRBV3-2) and TRBJ1-2, with D unclear. V shed 1 base and J shed 10 bases, with 10 bases lying between them. This CDR3 has 12 amino acids. CDR1 is LGHDT, CDR2 YNNKEL, per germline (reference sequence). This chain's CDR3 is CASSQGPLVYTF. CDR3 coding DNA: TGTGCCAGCAGCCAAGGACCTCTGGTCTACACCTTC.